This entry is about one T cell receptor (beta chain). Germline assignment: CDR1 ENHRY and CDR2 SYGVKD. The V and J ends lost 3 bases and 2 bases, in that order; junction bases with no gene match: 2. CDR3 length equals 14 residues. The data were taken from a study of blood T cell repertoires in COVID-19. Whole-study context: COVID-19 samples from acute and convalescent phases originated in the United States, Italy and Spain. Sources were T cells, B-cell-depleted T cells, or PBMCs; the material itself was cDNA or gDNA.

Per the original methods: Reference gene primers were amplified, and this amplification served to estimate nucleated cell counts. The data were produced by immunoSEQ multiplex PCR, yet TCRdb's version contains in-frame clones alone and is incomplete. V, J and clone size derive from that table, while D and trimming were established from the DNA sequence. The table has more than 200,000 clones, roughly 85% seen once; the top ten hold around 3%. Sequenced input: peripheral blood. The clonotype originates from a man aged 18 to 30 with active or convalescent COVID-19. This chain links TRBV10-3 with TRBJ2-3, with 7 bases aligning to TRBD2. The CDR3 coding sequence is TGTGCCATCAGTGAACGGGGGGACACAGATACGCAGTATTTT. It translates to CAISERGDTDTQYF.